The 14 T cell receptor beta chains in this list originate from one sample, sequenced in a study of OX40 agonist ivuxolimab in advanced cancers. Sequenced by immunoSEQ multiplex PCR; TCRdb stores in-frame clones only, minus some. The sample lists 81,000 or so clones; about 89% were seen once. Sequencing used CD4+ or CD8+ T cells sorted from blood, obtained in a trial of the OX40 agonist ivuxolimab. These receptors were obtained from an adult with an advanced solid tumor such as melanoma, head and neck, liver or kidney cancer.

This clone showed up just once. The chain recombines TRBV9 with TRBJ2-3; tentatively, D is TRBD1 or TRBD2 (5 bases each). V lost 3 bases and J 2 bases, leaving 22 bases between the germline ends. CDR3 length equals 18 residues. Germline CDR1 is SGDLS and CDR2 is YYNGEE. In DNA form, the CDR3 reads TGTGCCAGCAGCGGGATACACGGGACCAACATATTCACAGATACGCAGTATTTT. It yields the protein CASSGIHGTNIFTDTQYF. Using reference TRBV9 and TRBJ2-3 for the parts outside the CDR3, the full variable domain is DSGVTQTPKHLITATGQRVTLRCSPRSGDLSVYWYQQSLDQGLQFLIQYYNGEERAKGNILERFSAQQFPDLHSELNLSSLELGDSALYFCASSGIHGTNIFTDTQYFGPGTRLTVL.

The chain joins TRBV7-2 to TRBJ2-7, with TRBD1 matching over 12 bases. J was trimmed by 9 bases and V by 5 bases; bases with no gene match: 11. The CDR3 is 15 amino acids. The germline CDR1 and CDR2 sequences are SGHTA and FQGNSA. This CDR3 reads CASSHLGTGGIAQYF. CDR3 nucleotide sequence: TGTGCCAGCAGCCACCTGGGGACAGGGGGCATTGCGCAGTACTTC.

The J gene is TRBJ2-5, the V gene TRBV4-1; no clear D. Trimming stripped 2 bases from V and 3 bases from J, with 7 bases between. This CDR3 has 13 amino acids. Germline V gives CDR1 MGHRA, CDR2 YSYEKL. The CDR3 sequence: CASSQPYEETQYF. The CDR3 DNA is TGCGCCAGCAGCCAACCATATGAAGAGACCCAGTACTTC.

This chain joins TRBV2 and TRBJ2-7, with 7 bases matching TRBD1. Germline V CDR1 and CDR2: SNHLY, FYNNEI. This CDR3 contains 13 residues. The V gene end was trimmed by 6 bases and the J gene end by 2 bases; junction bases not matched to a gene: 4. The CDR3 nucleotides are TGTGCCAGCAGCGGGACAGCGACCTACGAGCAGTACTTC. Translating it yields CASSGTATYEQYF.

This chain joins TRBV27 and TRBJ1-3; 8 nucleotides match TRBD1. CDR3 size: 14 residues. The V and J ends lost 6 bases and 3 bases, in that order; junction bases with no gene match: 4. Germline CDR1 reads MNHEY; CDR2 reads SMNVEV (reference sequence). CDR3 nucleotide sequence: TGTGCCAGCAGGGACAGGGTCGGTGGAAACACCATATATTTT. It translates to CASRDRVGGNTIYF.

This sequence joins TRBV2 and TRBJ2-7; D is possibly TRBD1 (6 bases). V was pared by 6 bases and J by 4 bases, with 22 bases between. The germline V gene has CDR1 SNHLY and CDR2 FYNNEI. The CDR3 has 16 residues. CDR3 in DNA: TGTGCCAGCAGCGAAACTCCCGGGACACTGGAATACGAGCAGTACTTC. Its translation is CASSETPGTLEYEQYF.

The CDR3 region is CASKIHGQTYYEQYF. CDR3 in DNA: TGTGCCAGCAAAATCCACGGACAGACCTATTACGAGCAGTACTTC. The chain employs TRBV27 and TRBJ2-7, with a weak D call TRBD1 (6 bases). The CDR3 extends over 15 amino acids. Between the trimmed V and J ends, which lost 7 bases and 4 bases, there was a span of 20 bases. The V gene's germline CDR1 is MNHEY and CDR2 SMNVEV (reference sequence).

This clone has just a few counts. At one end, the junction sequence differs from germline, possibly due to a read error. The chain recombines TRBV6-5 with TRBJ2-7, with 12 bases matching TRBD2. Germline CDR1 MNHEY, CDR2 SVGAGI. The CDR3 is 12 residues long. CDR3 loop: CASTGLAGGHYF. The DNA for the CDR3 is TGTGCCAGCACCGGGCTAGCGGGAGGGCATTATTTC.

The chain couples TRBV7-9 to TRBJ2-1; no clear D gene. Germline CDR1 reads SEHNR; CDR2 reads FQNEAQ (reference sequence). The CDR3 loop spans 13 amino acids. V was trimmed by 1 base and J by 3 bases, leaving 4 bases between them. The CDR3 sequence: CASSLVSYNEQFF. CDR3 bases: TGTGCCAGCAGCTTAGTGAGCTACAATGAGCAGTTCTTC.

The chain has TRBV4-2 and TRBJ1-2; D uncertain. Trimming removed 0 bases at V and 0 bases at J, with 11 bases between. The V gene's germline CDR1 is LGHNA and CDR2 YNFKEQ. The CDR3 runs to 16 residues. CDR3 protein: CASSQEVVPTNYGYTF. In nucleotides, the CDR3 is TGTGCCAGCAGCCAAGAAGTCGTCCCTACTAACTATGGCTACACCTTC.

The rearrangement uses TRBV28 and TRBJ2-1, with TRBD2 identical over 9 bases. The CDR3 is 16 amino acids. The J segment lost 3 bases and the V segment lost 2 bases, leaving 5 bases of the junction unmatched. CDR1 is MDHEN, CDR2 SYDVKM, per germline. The CDR3 reads CASSLRAGGYYNEQFF. In DNA, the CDR3 is TGTGCCAGCAGTTTAAGGGCGGGGGGGTACTACAATGAGCAGTTCTTC.

The gene calls are TRBV9 and TRBJ2-3; D call uncertain. The CDR3 is 13 amino acids. Germline values: CDR1 SGDLS, CDR2 YYNGEE. V was cut by 2 bases and J by 0 bases, with 4 bases left in between. CDR3 nucleotides: TGTGCCAGCAGCGTCTTAAGCACAGATACGCAGTATTTT. It codes for CASSVLSTDTQYF.

This chain connects TRBV4-1 to TRBJ2-1; D gene ambiguous. V was cut by 2 bases and J by 3 bases, with 8 bases left in between. This CDR3 has 14 residues. The germline V gene encodes CDR1 MGHRA and CDR2 YSYEKL. CDR3 coding DNA: TGCGCCAGCAGCCAACGAAACCGCTACAATGAGCAGTTCTTC. Amino acid sequence: CASSQRNRYNEQFF.

V and J are TRBV19 and TRBJ2-2, with unresolved D. The CDR3 runs to 12 residues. The germline V gene encodes CDR1 LNHDA and CDR2 SQIVND (reference sequence). The ends were cut back, 10 bases at V and 3 bases at J, with 9 bases in the middle. In nucleotides, the CDR3 is TGTGCCACCCAGCCGGACACCGGGGAGCTGTTTTTT. Translation: CATQPDTGELFF.